This T cell receptor (beta chain) was obtained from a study of cytomegalovirus exposure and HLA in healthy donors. Findings and limits, study-wide: Published work reported that the classifier diagnosed cytomegalovirus status with high specificity and sensitivity. Being productive about 87% or about 30% of the time was typical of most TCR beta V segments in an earlier analysis.

In the PCR, 60 Vbeta and 13 Jbeta primers were used. Sequencing was performed with immunoSEQ multiplex PCR; in TCRdb, only in-frame clones are kept and a portion is missing. The profile shows 150,000 to 200,000 clones, over 80% of them singletons. Unmatched junction bases numbered 9, after V lost 0 bases and J lost 2 bases. The CDR3 runs 17 residues. Germline lookup yields CDR1 SGHRS and CDR2 YFSETQ. In the case of this clone: Antigen unknown.

Input material: PBMCs. The chain combines TRBV5-1 with TRBJ2-3; TRBD1 agrees at 7 bases. The source is a boy aged 2 to 10 in good health and CMV-seronegative. The CDR3 DNA is TGCGCCAGCAGCTTGGCCTTCTCGGGACAGCCCACAGATACGCAGTATTTT. Its translation is CASSLAFSGQPTDTQYF.